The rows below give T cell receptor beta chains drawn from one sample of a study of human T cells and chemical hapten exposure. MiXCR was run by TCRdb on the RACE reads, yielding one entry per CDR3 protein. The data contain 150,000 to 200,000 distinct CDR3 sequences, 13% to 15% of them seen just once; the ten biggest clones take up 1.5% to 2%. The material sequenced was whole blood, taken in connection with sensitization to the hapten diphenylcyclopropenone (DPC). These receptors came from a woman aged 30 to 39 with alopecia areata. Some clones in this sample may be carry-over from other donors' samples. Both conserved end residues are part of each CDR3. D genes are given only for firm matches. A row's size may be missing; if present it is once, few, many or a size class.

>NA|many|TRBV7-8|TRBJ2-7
CASSLVVASAYEQYF
TGTGCCAGCAGCTTAGTCGTAGCGTCCGCCTACGAGCAGTACTTC
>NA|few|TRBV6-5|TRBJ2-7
CASSYSNAGANSYEQYF
TGTGCCAGCAGTTACTCGAACGCAGGGGCGAATTCCTACGAGCAGTACTTC
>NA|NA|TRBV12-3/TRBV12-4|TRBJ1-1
CASSLAHRNTEAFF
TGTGCCAGCAGTTTAGCCCACAGAAACACTGAAGCTTTCTTT
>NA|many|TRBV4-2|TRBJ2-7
CASSQVGREGEQYF
TGTGCCAGCAGCCAAGTGGGAAGGGAAGGGGAGCAGTACTTC
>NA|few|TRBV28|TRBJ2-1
CASSRWGETYNEQFF
TGTGCCAGCAGCCGTTGGGGGGAGACATACAATGAGCAGTTCTTC
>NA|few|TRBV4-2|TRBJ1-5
CASSQDDRGPTGNQPQHF
TGTGCCAGCAGCCAAGATGATAGGGGACCAACGGGCAATCAGCCCCAGCATTTT
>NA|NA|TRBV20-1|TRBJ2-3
CSASGRAATDTQYF
TGCAGTGCTAGTGGCCGTGCCGCAACAGATACGCAGTATTTT
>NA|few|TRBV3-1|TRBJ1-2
CASSQVDYPGYGYTF
TGTGCCAGCAGCCAAGTCGATTACCCAGGGTATGGCTACACCTTC
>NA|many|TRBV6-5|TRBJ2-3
CASSWDIWGTDTQYF
TGTGCCAGCAGCTGGGACATCTGGGGAACAGATACGCAGTATTTT
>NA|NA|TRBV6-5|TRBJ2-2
CASRPGTNANTGELFF
TGTGCCAGCAGACCCGGGACAAACGCGAACACCGGGGAGCTGTTTTTT
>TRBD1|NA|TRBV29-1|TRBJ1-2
CSVRTLTGDYGYTF
TGCAGCGTTCGAACTCTTACAGGGGACTATGGCTACACCTTC
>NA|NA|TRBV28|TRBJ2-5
CASRSSVETQYF
TGTGCCAGCAGATCTAGCGTGGAGACCCAGTACTTC
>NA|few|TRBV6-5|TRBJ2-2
CASSPLRGANTGELFF
TGTGCCAGCAGTCCTCTCCGGGGGGCTAACACCGGGGAGCTGTTTTTT
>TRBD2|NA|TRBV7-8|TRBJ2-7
CASSRTAGGGGYYEQYF
TGTGCCAGCAGCCGAACCGCGGGGGGCGGGGGCTACTACGAGCAGTACTTC
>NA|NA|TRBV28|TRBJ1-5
CASSFIGGANSNQPQHF
TGTGCCAGCAGTTTCATCGGGGGGGCGAATAGCAATCAGCCCCAGCATTTT
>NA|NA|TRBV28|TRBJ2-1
CASKQGPGYNEQFF
TGTGCCAGCAAGCAGGGCCCGGGGTACAATGAGCAGTTCTTC
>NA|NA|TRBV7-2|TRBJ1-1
CASSFWGAGTEAFF
TGTGCCAGCAGCTTCTGGGGGGCCGGCACTGAAGCTTTCTTT
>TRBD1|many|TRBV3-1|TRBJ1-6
CASTWDSYNSPLHF
TGTGCCAGCACTTGGGACAGCTATAATTCACCCCTCCACTTT